A single sample is the source of the 5 T cell receptor beta chains below, sequenced in a study of T cell responses to AZD1222 COVID-19 vaccine. Assay used: immunoSEQ multiplex PCR; TCRdb lists only in-frame clones, some missing. The sample has some 120,000 clones, 80% to 90% seen once. Sequences were derived from peripheral blood, sampled 28 days after the second AZD1222 dose. These receptors all come from an adult who received the AZD1222 COVID-19 vaccine.

V usage is TRBV28 and J usage is TRBJ1-3; 7 bases are shared with TRBD1. This CDR3 has 18 amino acids. Germline CDR1 and CDR2: MDHEN and SYDVKM. After removal of 5 bases from V and 0 bases from J, the junction contained 13 bases not matched to a gene. The CDR3 DNA is TGTGCCAGCAGTGCCCGTGGCAGGGGGTTACTCTCTGGAAACACCATATATTTT. Translated: CASSARGRGLLSGNTIYF.

The chain joins TRBV7-9 to TRBJ1-2; 9 bases agree with TRBD1. The V segment lost 5 bases and the J segment 4 bases; nucleotides outside the gene matches: 5. Germline CDR1 is SEHNR and CDR2 is FQNEAQ (reference sequence). The CDR3 is made up of 14 amino acids. The CDR3 loop is CASSPGQGTYGYTF. CDR3 DNA sequence: TGTGCCAGCAGCCCCGGACAGGGGACCTATGGCTACACCTTC.

The V gene is TRBV10-1, the J gene TRBJ2-5, with unresolved D. The CDR3 covers 15 residues. Trimming took 7 bases from V and 2 from J, leaving 17 bases between them. Germline V lookup: CDR1 WNHNN, CDR2 SYGVQD (reference sequence). The CDR3 coding sequence is TGCGCCAGCAAGACTCAGGACGGCTCTCAAGAGACCCAGTACTTC. Its protein is CASKTQDGSQETQYF.

The chain carries TRBV10-3 and TRBJ1-4; 7 nucleotides align to TRBD1. From germline, CDR1 is ENHRY and CDR2 SYGVKD. This CDR3 region has 15 residues. Trimming at V came to 5 bases and at J to 8 bases, leaving 11 bases not matched to a gene. The CDR3 coding sequence is TGTGCCATCAGTCCAGGGGGGACGTTGGGGGAAAAACTGTTTTTT. This translates into CAISPGGTLGEKLFF.

The CDR3 loop reads CASSSTGVFPSSTTEAFF. The CDR3 bases are TGTGCCAGCAGCTCGACAGGGGTGTTCCCCTCGTCGACGACTGAAGCTTTCTTT. The V and J genes are TRBV7-9 and TRBJ1-1, with 8 bases matching TRBD1. V shed 4 bases, J shed 5 bases, and the junction held 18 bases outside the gene matches. The CDR3 totals 18 residues. Germline CDR1 and CDR2: SEHNR and FQNEAQ (reference sequence).